The present T cell receptor (beta chain) was sequenced within a study of blood T cell repertoires in COVID-19. Germline CDR1 is SGHTA and CDR2 is FQGNSA. J gave up 2 bases and V 1 base, and 10 bases lay outside the gene matches. The CDR3 spans 18 residues. Produced via immunoSEQ multiplex PCR; TCRdb's table is partial and in-frame only. This table holds almost 350,000 clones, about nine tenths found once. Contact with a PCR-confirmed or clinician-diagnosed COVID-19 case occurred within 2 weeks of entry. The V call is TRBV7-2, the J call TRBJ2-7, with 11 bases that match TRBD2. The specimen was PBMCs or T cells enriched from blood (not recorded which). The receptor's source is a woman in her thirties who had been exposed to COVID-19. The CDR3 DNA reads TGTGCCAGCAGCTTAGTGTCACTAGCGGGAGTAAAGGCCTACGAGCAGTACTTC. Its protein is CASSLVSLAGVKAYEQYF.